This entry lists 10 T cell receptor beta chains sequenced from one sample in a study of blood T cell repertoires in COVID-19. Clones were read by immunoSEQ multiplex PCR, and TCRdb kept only the in-frame ones, dropping some. This sample carries about 400,000 clones, roughly 91% of them seen once, and the ten largest clones take 1.7%. Sample: PBMCs or T cells enriched from blood (not recorded which). Receptor source: a woman aged 25 to 39 who had recovered from COVID-19.

In nucleotides, the CDR3 is TGTGCCAGTAGTATCGTCGGGTTGGGAGCCAAAAACATTCAGTACTTC. This codes for CASSIVGLGAKNIQYF. The chain employs TRBV19 and TRBJ2-4; the D is unclear. The CDR3 runs 16 residues. V lost 3 bases to trimming and J lost 0 bases, with 12 bases between them. Germline V gene data show CDR1 as LNHDA and CDR2 as SQIVND (reference sequence).

The V call is TRBV28, the J call TRBJ2-7; D is possibly TRBD2 (5 bases). Trimming took 5 bases from V and 7 from J, leaving 18 bases between them. CDR1 is MDHEN and CDR2 is SYDVKM in the germline V gene. The CDR3 contains 14 residues. The CDR3 region is CASSPGSQSEEQYF. For the CDR3, the DNA is TGTGCCAGCAGTCCTGGGAGTCAGTCGGAAGAGCAGTACTTC.

The V gene is TRBV5-1, the J gene TRBJ2-3; no reliable D call. Trimming pared 1 base from V and 2 bases from J, leaving 11 bases between. The CDR3 has 15 amino acids. CDR1 is SGHRS and CDR2 is YFSETQ in the germline V gene. CDR3 in amino acids: CASSLFPGTTDTQYF. CDR3 in DNA: TGCGCCAGCAGCTTGTTCCCAGGTACCACAGATACGCAGTATTTT.

This chain connects TRBV2 to TRBJ2-7; 7 bases agree with TRBD1. Germline loops: CDR1 SNHLY, CDR2 FYNNEI. The V gene end was trimmed by 5 bases and the J gene end by 0 bases; junction bases not matched to a gene: 1. There are 13 residues in the CDR3. In nucleotides, the CDR3 is TGTGCCAGCAGTAGGGGGCCCTCCTACGAGCAGTACTTC. This translates into CASSRGPSYEQYF.

This chain uses TRBV5-1 with TRBJ2-1, with TRBD1 matching over 9 bases. Looked up from germline, CDR1 is SGHRS and CDR2 is YFSETQ. Unmatched junction bases numbered 13, after V lost 2 bases and J lost 4 bases. CDR3 length: 18 amino acids. Written as DNA, the CDR3 is TGCGCCAGCAGCTTCCCCCACAACGGGACAGGGCTTTACAATGAGCAGTTCTTC. Translated, it gives CASSFPHNGTGLYNEQFF. The whole variable domain, remainder taken from reference TRBV5-1 and TRBJ2-1, is KAGVTQTPRYLIKTRGQQVTLSCSPISGHRSVSWYQQTPGQGLQFLFEYFSETQRNKGNFPGRFSGRQFSNSRSEMNVSTLELGDSALYLCASSFPHNGTGLYNEQFFGPGTRLTVL.

The V and J genes are TRBV4-1 and TRBJ1-2, with a tentative D call TRBD1 (5 bases). With 2 bases removed from V and 1 base from J, the gap between germline ends came to 11 bases. The germline V gene has CDR1 MGHRA and CDR2 YSYEKL. The CDR3 runs 15 residues. CDR3 region: CASSQPTANNYGYTF. The CDR3 nucleotides are TGCGCCAGCAGCCAACCGACAGCGAATAACTATGGCTACACCTTC.

The table lists this clone with a count of one. This rearrangement joins TRBV14 to TRBJ1-1; D is ambiguous. Trimming took 1 base from V and 10 from J, leaving 13 bases between them. The CDR3 totals 13 residues. CDR1 SGHDN and CDR2 FVKESK come from the germline V gene. This CDR3 reads CASSQGSGSSAFF. Here the CDR3 DNA reads TGTGCCAGCAGCCAAGGGTCGGGGAGCTCAGCTTTCTTT. Full variable domain (remainder filled in from reference TRBV14 and TRBJ1-1): EAGVTQFPSHSVIEKGQTVTLRCDPISGHDNLYWYRRVMGKEIKFLLHFVKESKQDESGMPNNRFLAERTGGTYSTLKVQPAELEDSGVYFCASSQGSGSSAFFGQGTRLTVV.

The genes are TRBV5-1 and TRBJ1-2; 11 bases fit TRBD1. Trimming at V came to 3 bases and at J to 8 bases, leaving 12 bases not matched to a gene. Germline CDR1 SGHRS, CDR2 YFSETQ. The CDR3 loop spans 16 amino acids. The CDR3 sequence is CASSSGTGGNLGGYTF. The CDR3 nucleotides read TGCGCCAGCAGCTCCGGGACAGGGGGGAACTTGGGAGGCTACACCTTC.

The rearrangement uses TRBV7-9 and TRBJ2-7; D call uncertain. V was shortened by 5 bases and J by 9 bases, with 14 bases between the two germline ends. Germline V gene sequence: CDR1 SEHNR, CDR2 FQNEAQ (reference sequence). This CDR3 has 12 residues. The chain's CDR3 is CASSPSAVGQYF. The CDR3 DNA reads TGTGCCAGCAGCCCGAGTGCGGTTGGGCAGTACTTC.

The rearrangement uses TRBV10-3 and TRBJ1-1, with unresolved D. The V end was cut by 6 bases, the J end by 2 bases, with 7 bases between. In germline, CDR1 is ENHRY, CDR2 SYGVKD. The CDR3 totals 12 residues. The CDR3 bases are TGTGCCATCAGGGAGAGCAACACTGAAGCTTTCTTT. Translation gives CAIRESNTEAFF.